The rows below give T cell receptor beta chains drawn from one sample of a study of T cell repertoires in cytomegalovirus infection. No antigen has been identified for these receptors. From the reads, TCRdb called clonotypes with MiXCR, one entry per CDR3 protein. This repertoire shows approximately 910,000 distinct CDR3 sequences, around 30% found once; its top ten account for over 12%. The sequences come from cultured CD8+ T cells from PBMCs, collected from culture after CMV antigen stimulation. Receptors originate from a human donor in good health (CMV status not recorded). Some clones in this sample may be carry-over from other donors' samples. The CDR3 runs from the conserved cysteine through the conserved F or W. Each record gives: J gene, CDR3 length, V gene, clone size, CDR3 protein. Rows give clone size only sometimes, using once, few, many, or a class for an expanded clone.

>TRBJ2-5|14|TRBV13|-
CASTLGAYQETQYF
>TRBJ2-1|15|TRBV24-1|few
CATGLGAGDYNEQFF
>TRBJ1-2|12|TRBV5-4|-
CASSPEDYGYTF
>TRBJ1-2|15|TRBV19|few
CASRVYAGTSYGYTF
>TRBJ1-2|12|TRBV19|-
CASRGRYYGYTF
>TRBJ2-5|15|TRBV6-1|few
CASSVASGVYETQYF
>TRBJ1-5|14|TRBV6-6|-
CATSADRIKQPQHF
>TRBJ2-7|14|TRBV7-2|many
CASSLARGAYEQYF
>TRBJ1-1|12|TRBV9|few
CASSRGPTEAFF
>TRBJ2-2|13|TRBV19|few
CASSGEDTGELFF
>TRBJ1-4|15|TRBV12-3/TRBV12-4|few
CASSFSTGSREKLFF
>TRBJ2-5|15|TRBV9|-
CASSDPRQEGETQYF
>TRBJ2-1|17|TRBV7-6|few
CASSFLLSGGPYNEQFF
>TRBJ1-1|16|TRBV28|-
CVSSLSIQIIYTEAFF
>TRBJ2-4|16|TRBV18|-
CASSYLPSRDKNIQYF
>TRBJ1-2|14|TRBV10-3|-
CAISEPRANYGYTF
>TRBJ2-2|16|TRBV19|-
CASSIDLGAYTGELFF
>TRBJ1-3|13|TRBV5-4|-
CASSREDRNTIYF
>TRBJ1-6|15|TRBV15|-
CATSRVDGVVSPLHF
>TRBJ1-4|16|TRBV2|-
CASSRDPRATNEKLFF
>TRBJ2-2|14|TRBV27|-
CATTGTPNTGELFF
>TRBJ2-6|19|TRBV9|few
CASSVAGRGALAGANVLTF
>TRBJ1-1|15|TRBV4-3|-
CASSRSVRVSTEAFF